What follows are 27 T cell receptor beta chains derived from one specimen sequenced in a study of cytomegalovirus exposure and HLA in healthy donors (dated by TCRdb to 2015 to 2018). The receptor library was made with the immunoSEQ multiplex PCR assay. A mixture of 60 forward primers for TCR Vbeta segments and 13 reverse primers for TCR Jbeta segments was used in the multiplex PCR. This is the immuneACCESS table as TCRdb keeps it, with only in-frame sequences that have V and J called. A part of the clones is gone; compared with another copy, unresolved V genes explain less than half, and the rest is unexplained. The sample profile shows 150,000 to 200,000 clones; 82% of them were found once. About 1.6% of the sample is held by the ten biggest clonotypes. Source material: PBMCs. These receptors were collected from a girl aged 5 to 17 in good health and CMV-seropositive.

The rearrangement links TRBV29-1 to TRBJ1-2; D not resolved. There are 12 residues in the CDR3. CDR1 is SQVTM and CDR2 is ANQGSEA in the germline V gene. V gave up 3 bases and J gave up 3 bases, with 8 bases separating them. CDR3 in amino acids: CSVDENYYGYTF. The CDR3 region has the DNA TGCAGCGTTGACGAGAATTACTATGGCTACACCTTC.

This chain connects TRBV25-1 to TRBJ1-1; TRBD1 matches at 10 bases. This CDR3 is 14 amino acids long. CDR1 and CDR2 (germline): MGHDK, SYGVNS. Trimming removed 8 bases from V and 4 bases from J; junction bases left unmatched: 7. The CDR3: CASGTGVIGTEAFF. The CDR3 DNA reads as TGTGCCAGCGGGACAGGGGTGATTGGCACTGAAGCTTTCTTT.

The V call is TRBV19, the J call TRBJ1-5; D possibly corresponds to TRBD1 (6 bases). With 10 bases removed from V and 5 bases from J, the gap between germline ends came to 27 bases. The CDR3 is 17 residues long. CDR1 and CDR2 (germline): LNHDA, SQIVND (reference sequence). In nucleotides, the CDR3 is TGTGCCACCCGTTCTCATTCCCGGGGGGCAGGGTATCAGCCCCAGCATTTT. It yields the protein CATRSHSRGAGYQPQHF.

This chain uses TRBV19 with TRBJ1-1; 8 bases match TRBD1. V was pared by 4 bases and J by 1 base, with 2 bases of the junction left unmatched. The CDR3 extends over 14 amino acids. CDR1 and CDR2 from the germline V gene are LNHDA and SQIVND (reference sequence). The CDR3 spells CASSKDRANTEAFF. CDR3 DNA: TGTGCCAGTAGTAAGGACAGGGCGAACACTGAAGCTTTCTTT.

The chain employs TRBV30 and TRBJ2-2, with D hard to call. The CDR3 runs to 13 residues. Germline values: CDR1 GTSNPN, CDR2 SVGIG (reference sequence). The ends were cut back, 4 bases at V and 3 bases at J, with 9 bases in the middle. CDR3 protein: CAWIASYTGELFF. The CDR3 bases are TGTGCCTGGATCGCCAGTTACACCGGGGAGCTGTTTTTT.

This clone occurred a few times. The rearrangement links TRBV4-1 to TRBJ1-4; possible D gene TRBD1, 6 bases. Germline V gene data show CDR1 as MGHRA and CDR2 as YSYEKL. This CDR3 spans 15 amino acids. Trimming left V 5 bases short and J 5 bases short, with 15 bases between. The DNA for the CDR3 is TGCGCCAGCAGCATCCGGGACACGGAGAATGAAAAACTGTTTTTT. It yields the protein CASSIRDTENEKLFF.

The chain links TRBV5-1 to TRBJ2-6; D is unresolved. The CDR3 is 15 residues long. The V gene lost 1 base and the J gene lost 0 bases, with 5 bases spanning the gap. Germline CDR1 and CDR2: SGHRS and YFSETQ. CDR3: CASSLLPSGANVLTF. The DNA for the CDR3 is TGCGCCAGCAGCTTGCTCCCCTCTGGGGCCAACGTCCTGACTTTC.

The chain uses TRBV28 and TRBJ1-4, with a weak D call TRBD1 (5 bases). With 2 bases removed from V and 1 base from J, the gap between germline ends came to 11 bases. CDR3 length: 16 amino acids. Germline V lookup: CDR1 MDHEN, CDR2 SYDVKM. The CDR3 DNA reads TGTGCCAGCAGTTTACAGGGTATAGAAACTAATGAAAAACTGTTTTTT. This codes for CASSLQGIETNEKLFF.

This clone was observed a handful of times. This chain's CDR3 is CASSLFRTGAYGYTF. CDR3 coding DNA: TGTGCCAGCAGTTTATTCAGGACAGGAGCCTATGGCTACACCTTC. The chain couples TRBV28 to TRBJ1-2; 7 bases agree with TRBD1. From germline, CDR1 is MDHEN and CDR2 SYDVKM. CDR3 length: 15 residues. Trimming at V came to 1 base and at J to 4 bases, leaving 6 bases not matched to a gene.

The rearrangement links TRBV30 to TRBJ2-7; weak D call: TRBD1 (6 bases). The CDR3 covers 14 residues. V lost 2 bases to trimming and J lost 3 bases, with 14 bases between them. CDR1 GTSNPN and CDR2 SVGIG come from the germline V gene (reference sequence). CDR3 in amino acids: CAWSPSGHVYEQYF. The CDR3 DNA follows: TGTGCCTGGAGTCCCTCGGGACACGTCTACGAGCAGTACTTC.

This chain links TRBV18 with TRBJ1-3, with TRBD1 as a possible D gene (5 bases). The germline gives CDR1 KGHSH, CDR2 LQKENI. This CDR3 contains 14 residues. The V gene lost 4 bases and the J gene lost 0 bases, with 7 bases spanning the gap. The CDR3 DNA sequence: TGTGCCAGCTCACTCGACAGCTCTGGAAACACCATATATTTT. Its translation is CASSLDSSGNTIYF.

The rearrangement joins TRBV5-1 to TRBJ1-3; D is ambiguous. The length of the CDR3 is 15 residues. CDR1 and CDR2 (germline): SGHRS, YFSETQ. Between the trimmed V and J ends, which lost 2 bases and 4 bases, there was a span of 13 bases. CDR3 sequence (DNA): TGCGCCAGCAGCTTTGACAACAATAGGGGAAACACCATATATTTT. Protein: CASSFDNNRGNTIYF.

V gene TRBV28 combines with J gene TRBJ2-5, with 7 bases lining up with TRBD1. The CDR3 length is 15 residues. Trimming removed 6 bases from V and 2 bases from J; junction bases left unmatched: 9. In germline, CDR1 is MDHEN, CDR2 SYDVKM. The CDR3 sequence is CASRTSWDRQETQYF. CDR3 coding DNA: TGTGCCAGCAGGACAAGCTGGGACAGACAAGAGACCCAGTACTTC. The full variable domain, in which reference TRBV28 and TRBJ2-5 provide the parts outside the CDR3, is DVKVTQSSRYLVKRTGEKVFLECVQDMDHENMFWYRQDPGLGLRLIYFSYDVKMKEKGDIPEGYSVSREKKERFSLILESASTNQTSMYLCASRTSWDRQETQYFGPGTRLLVL.

This clone was observed a single time. The chain is built from TRBV28 and TRBJ1-1; the match to TRBD1 covers 12 bases. Looked up from germline, CDR1 is MDHEN and CDR2 is SYDVKM. With 4 bases clipped from V and 5 bases from J, the junction kept 11 bases outside the gene matches. This CDR3 has 17 amino acids. The CDR3 nucleotides read TGTGCCAGCAGTTCACCGGGACAGGGGGCGCAGGGGACTGAAGCTTTCTTT. Translated, it gives CASSSPGQGAQGTEAFF.

As to this clone: Distinct nucleotide sequences in the sample also encode this CDR3. The chain is built from TRBV11-2 and TRBJ1-2, with D unresolved. The CDR3 extends over 12 amino acids. In germline, CDR1 is SGHAT, CDR2 FQNNGV. Trimming took 1 base from V and 4 from J, leaving 4 bases between them. CDR3: CASSLAGYGYTF. The CDR3 DNA reads as TGTGCCAGCAGCTTAGCGGGCTATGGCTACACCTTC.

The genes are TRBV6-5 and TRBJ2-2; 9 bases match TRBD1. V shed 6 bases, J shed 1 base, and the junction held 3 bases outside the gene matches. CDR3 length: 15 residues. Germline V gene lookup returns CDR1 MNHEY and CDR2 SVGAGI. CDR3 in amino acids: CASSQGQGNTGELFF. The CDR3 bases are TGTGCCAGCAGCCAGGGACAGGGGAACACCGGGGAGCTGTTTTTT.

V usage is TRBV5-1 and J usage is TRBJ1-1; the match to TRBD1 covers 7 bases. The V gene end was trimmed by 2 bases and the J gene end by 1 base; junction bases not matched to a gene: 2. This CDR3 is 14 amino acids long. Germline loops: CDR1 SGHRS, CDR2 YFSETQ. The CDR3 DNA reads as TGCGCCAGCAGCTTCAGGGGGGAGAACACTGAAGCTTTCTTT. Translating gives CASSFRGENTEAFF. The full variable domain, its missing parts supplied by reference TRBV5-1 and TRBJ1-1, is KAGVTQTPRYLIKTRGQQVTLSCSPISGHRSVSWYQQTPGQGLQFLFEYFSETQRNKGNFPGRFSGRQFSNSRSEMNVSTLELGDSALYLCASSFRGENTEAFFGQGTRLTVV.

This chain uses TRBV7-9 with TRBJ2-7; a possible D gene is TRBD1 (5 bases). The germline gives CDR1 SEHNR, CDR2 FQNEAQ (reference sequence). This CDR3 region has 16 residues. V shed 0 bases and J shed 0 bases, with 12 bases lying between them. CDR3 in amino acids: CASSLAGAASSYEQYF. The CDR3 region has the DNA TGTGCCAGCAGCTTAGCAGGGGCCGCTAGCTCCTACGAGCAGTACTTC.

This clone was recorded only once. The chain couples TRBV11-2 to TRBJ2-2, with D tentatively TRBD1 (6 bases). CDR3 length: 16 amino acids. The V gene's germline CDR1 is SGHAT and CDR2 FQNNGV. V was pared by 2 bases and J by 0 bases, with 10 bases between. CDR3 amino acids: CASSLRYRANTGELFF. The CDR3 DNA reads as TGTGCCAGCAGCTTAAGATACAGGGCGAACACCGGGGAGCTGTTTTTT.

The chain is built from TRBV7-8 and TRBJ2-7, with D maybe TRBD1 (5 bases). The CDR3 loop spans 12 amino acids. Germline V CDR1 and CDR2: SGHVS, FQNEAQ. The germline V and J ends were trimmed by 5 bases and 5 bases, with 10 bases remaining between them. Written as DNA, the CDR3 is TGTGCCAGCAGCGCTCCAGGGAACGAGCAGTACTTC. It codes for CASSAPGNEQYF.

The chain couples TRBV4-3 to TRBJ1-1; D uncertain. The CDR3 consists of 15 residues. CDR1 LGHNA and CDR2 YSLEER come from the germline V gene. V was trimmed by 3 bases and J by 10 bases, leaving 21 bases between them. The CDR3 here is CASSQAMGHDMGAFF. The CDR3 region has the DNA TGCGCCAGCAGCCAGGCTATGGGCCACGACATGGGAGCTTTCTTT.

The chain combines TRBV28 with TRBJ1-5; possibly TRBD1 for D (5 bases). Trimming removed 2 bases at V and 2 bases at J, with 10 bases between. The V gene's germline CDR1 is MDHEN and CDR2 SYDVKM. This CDR3 contains 15 residues. DNA for the CDR3: TGTGCCAGCAGTTTACAGGGTTTGGGCAATCAGCCCCAGCATTTT. The encoded protein is CASSLQGLGNQPQHF. Combining the CDR3 with reference TRBV28 and TRBJ1-5 gives the whole variable domain DVKVTQSSRYLVKRTGEKVFLECVQDMDHENMFWYRQDPGLGLRLIYFSYDVKMKEKGDIPEGYSVSREKKERFSLILESASTNQTSMYLCASSLQGLGNQPQHFGDGTRLSIL.

This chain uses TRBV9 with TRBJ2-7; TRBD2 aligns across 8 bases. Germline values: CDR1 SGDLS, CDR2 YYNGEE. Trimming at V came to 2 bases and at J to 1 base, leaving 5 bases not matched to a gene. There are 15 residues in the CDR3. The CDR3 DNA sequence: TGTGCCAGCAGCGTGGCCGCGGGGGGATCCTACGAGCAGTACTTC. Translating it yields CASSVAAGGSYEQYF.

The chain recombines TRBV9 with TRBJ2-1, with D possibly being TRBD1 (6 bases). The germline V gene has CDR1 SGDLS and CDR2 YYNGEE. V was cut by 3 bases and J by 8 bases, with 27 bases left in between. The CDR3 runs 18 residues. The CDR3 DNA sequence: TGTGCCAGCAGCGACAGCACAGGCAGGGGAGTTGCTGTTGATGAGCAGTTCTTC. Protein product: CASSDSTGRGVAVDEQFF.

The chain has TRBV5-1 and TRBJ2-1, with 8 bases matching TRBD1. Germline CDR1 is SGHRS and CDR2 is YFSETQ. V shed 4 bases, J shed 7 bases, and the junction held 13 bases outside the gene matches. The CDR3 has 16 residues. CDR3 residues: CASSQGFAGGQNEQFF. For the CDR3, the DNA is TGCGCCAGCAGCCAAGGATTTGCAGGGGGCCAAAATGAGCAGTTCTTC.

The chain links TRBV2 to TRBJ2-4; possible D gene TRBD1, 5 bases. The CDR3 spans 12 residues. V shed 4 bases and J shed 8 bases, with 9 bases lying between them. Germline CDR1 is SNHLY and CDR2 is FYNNEI. This CDR3 is CASSVQGDIQYF. The CDR3 region has the DNA TGTGCCAGCAGTGTGCAGGGTGACATTCAGTACTTC. Looking up the rest from reference TRBV2 and TRBJ2-4 gives the full variable domain: EPEVTQTPSHQVTQMGQEVILRCVPISNHLYFYWYRQILGQKVEFLVSFYNNEISEKSEIFDDQFSVERPDGSNFTLKIRSTKLEDSAMYFCASSVQGDIQYFGAGTRLSVL.

The chain combines TRBV9 with TRBJ2-1; possible D gene TRBD2, 6 bases. Trimming removed 4 bases at V and 6 bases at J, with 20 bases between. CDR1 and CDR2 from the germline V gene are SGDLS and YYNGEE. CDR3 length: 16 residues. As DNA, the CDR3 is TGTGCCAGCAGCCTAGATGGGACTTCGCCCGTCAATGAGCAGTTCTTC. Encoded protein: CASSLDGTSPVNEQFF.